The present T cell receptor beta chain was sequenced within a study of technical replicates of blood from four donors. CDR1 is SGHTA, CDR2 FQGTGA, per germline. The ends lost 7 bases at V and 4 bases at J; junction bases unmatched: 7. This CDR3 comprises 14 residues. Data came from immunoSEQ multiplex PCR; TCRdb stores just in-frame clones and leaves some out. The table lists more than 65,000 clones, roughly 90% of them singletons, with roughly 0.4% in the top ten. Sequenced sample: T cells isolated from PBMCs. This rearrangement joins TRBV7-3 to TRBJ1-1, with TRBD1 identical over 9 bases. The clonotype was recovered from a human donor in good health. Written as DNA, the CDR3 is TGTGCCAGCACCTCTGGACAGGGGAGCACTGAAGCTTTCTTT. This sequence encodes CASTSGQGSTEAFF.